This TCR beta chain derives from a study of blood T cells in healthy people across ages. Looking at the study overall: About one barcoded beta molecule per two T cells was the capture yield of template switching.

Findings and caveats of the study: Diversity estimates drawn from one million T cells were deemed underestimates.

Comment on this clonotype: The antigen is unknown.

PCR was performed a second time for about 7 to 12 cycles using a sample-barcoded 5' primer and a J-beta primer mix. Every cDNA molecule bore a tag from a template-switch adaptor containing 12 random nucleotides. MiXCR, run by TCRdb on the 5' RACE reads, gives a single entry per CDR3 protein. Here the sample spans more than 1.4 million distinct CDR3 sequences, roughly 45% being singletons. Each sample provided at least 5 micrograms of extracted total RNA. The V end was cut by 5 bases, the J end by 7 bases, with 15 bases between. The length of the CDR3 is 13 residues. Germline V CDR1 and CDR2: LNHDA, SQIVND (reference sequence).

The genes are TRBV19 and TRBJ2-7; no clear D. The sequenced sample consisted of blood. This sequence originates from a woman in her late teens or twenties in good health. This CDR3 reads CASSPGSVGEQYF. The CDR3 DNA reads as TGTGCCAGTAGTCCCGGGTCGGTGGGGGAGCAGTACTTC.